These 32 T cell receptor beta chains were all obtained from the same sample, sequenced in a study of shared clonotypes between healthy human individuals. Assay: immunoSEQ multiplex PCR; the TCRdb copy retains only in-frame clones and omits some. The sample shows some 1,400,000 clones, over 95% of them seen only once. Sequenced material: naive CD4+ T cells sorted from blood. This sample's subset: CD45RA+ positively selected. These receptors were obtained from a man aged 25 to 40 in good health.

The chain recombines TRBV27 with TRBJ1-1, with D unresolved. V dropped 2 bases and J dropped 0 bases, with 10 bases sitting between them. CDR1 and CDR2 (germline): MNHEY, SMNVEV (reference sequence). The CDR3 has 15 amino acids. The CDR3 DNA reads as TGTGCCAGCAGTTTAAAGGGCACATTGAACACTGAAGCTTTCTTT. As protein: CASSLKGTLNTEAFF.

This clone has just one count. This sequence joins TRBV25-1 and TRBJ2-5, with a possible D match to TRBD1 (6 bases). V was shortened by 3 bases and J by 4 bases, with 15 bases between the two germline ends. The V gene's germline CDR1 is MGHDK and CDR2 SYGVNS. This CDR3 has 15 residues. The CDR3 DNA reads TGTGCCAGCAGTGACTCAACAGGGACGGGAGAGACCCAGTACTTC. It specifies CASSDSTGTGETQYF.

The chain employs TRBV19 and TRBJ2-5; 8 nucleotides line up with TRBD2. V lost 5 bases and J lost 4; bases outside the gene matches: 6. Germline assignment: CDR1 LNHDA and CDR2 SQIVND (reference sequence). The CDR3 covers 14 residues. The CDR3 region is CASSPQAGVETQYF. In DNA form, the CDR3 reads TGTGCCAGTAGTCCTCAAGCGGGAGTAGAGACCCAGTACTTC.

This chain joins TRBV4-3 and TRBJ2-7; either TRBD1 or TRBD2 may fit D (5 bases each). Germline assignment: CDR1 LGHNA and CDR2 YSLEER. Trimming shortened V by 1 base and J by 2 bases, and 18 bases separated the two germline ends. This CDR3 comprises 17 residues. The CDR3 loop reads CASSQARGRETPYEQYF. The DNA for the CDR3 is TGCGCCAGCAGCCAAGCTAGGGGTAGGGAGACGCCCTACGAGCAGTACTTC.

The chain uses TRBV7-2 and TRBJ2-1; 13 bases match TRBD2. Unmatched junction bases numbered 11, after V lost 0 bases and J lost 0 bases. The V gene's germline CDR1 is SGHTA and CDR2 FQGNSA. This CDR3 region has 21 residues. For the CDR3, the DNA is TGTGCCAGCAGCTTAGCTCGGGGACTAGCGGGAAGGGGGAGCTCCTACAATGAGCAGTTCTTC. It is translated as CASSLARGLAGRGSSYNEQFF.

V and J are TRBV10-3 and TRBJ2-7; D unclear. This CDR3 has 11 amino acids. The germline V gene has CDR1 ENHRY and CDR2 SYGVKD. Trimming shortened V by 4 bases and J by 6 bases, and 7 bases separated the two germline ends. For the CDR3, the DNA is TGTGCCATCAGTGGTCGGATCGAGCAGTACTTC. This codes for CAISGRIEQYF.

The CDR3 DNA is TGTGCCAGCAGCACAAGGTCGGGGAATTACAATGAGCAGTTCTTC. This codes for CASSTRSGNYNEQFF. The gene calls are TRBV7-3 and TRBJ2-1; tentatively, D is TRBD2 (5 bases). Trimming cost V 5 bases and J 4 bases, with 15 bases left between them. CDR3 length: 15 residues. Germline lookup yields CDR1 SGHTA and CDR2 FQGTGA.

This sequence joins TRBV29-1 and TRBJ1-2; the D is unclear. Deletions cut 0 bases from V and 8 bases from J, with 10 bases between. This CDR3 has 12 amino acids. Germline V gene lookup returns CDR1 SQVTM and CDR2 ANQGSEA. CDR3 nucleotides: TGCAGCGTTGAAGAGGTTGGGTACGGCTACACCTTC. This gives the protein CSVEEVGYGYTF.

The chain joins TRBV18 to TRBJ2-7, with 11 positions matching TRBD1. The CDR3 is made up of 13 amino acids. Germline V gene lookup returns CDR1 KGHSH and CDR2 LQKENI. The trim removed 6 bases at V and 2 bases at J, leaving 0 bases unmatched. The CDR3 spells CASSDRGPYEQYF. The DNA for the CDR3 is TGTGCCAGCTCGGACAGGGGGCCCTACGAGCAGTACTTC.

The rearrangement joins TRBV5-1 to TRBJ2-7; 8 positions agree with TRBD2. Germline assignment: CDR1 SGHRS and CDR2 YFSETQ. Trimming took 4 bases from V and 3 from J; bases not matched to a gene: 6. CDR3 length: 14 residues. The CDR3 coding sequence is TGCGCCAGCAGCCCGGCGGGAGGCCTCTACGAGCAGTACTTC. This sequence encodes CASSPAGGLYEQYF.

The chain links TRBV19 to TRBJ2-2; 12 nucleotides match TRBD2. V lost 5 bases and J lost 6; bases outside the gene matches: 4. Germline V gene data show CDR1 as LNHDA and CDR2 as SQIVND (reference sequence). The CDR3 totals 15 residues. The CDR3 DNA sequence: TGTGCCAGTAGTCCACTAGCGGGAGGCCCCGGGGAGCTGTTTTTT. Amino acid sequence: CASSPLAGGPGELFF.

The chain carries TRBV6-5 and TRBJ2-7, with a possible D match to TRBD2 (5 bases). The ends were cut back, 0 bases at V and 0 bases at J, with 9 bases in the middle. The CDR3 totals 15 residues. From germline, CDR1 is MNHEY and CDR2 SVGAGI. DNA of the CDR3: TGTGCCAGCAGTTACTCGAAGCGGAGCTCCTACGAGCAGTACTTC. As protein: CASSYSKRSSYEQYF.

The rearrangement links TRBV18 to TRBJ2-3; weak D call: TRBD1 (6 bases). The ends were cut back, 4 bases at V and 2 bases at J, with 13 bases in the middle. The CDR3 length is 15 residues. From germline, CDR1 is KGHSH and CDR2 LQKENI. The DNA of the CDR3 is TGTGCCAGCTCACAAACAGGGACGTTCACAGATACGCAGTATTTT. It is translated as CASSQTGTFTDTQYF.

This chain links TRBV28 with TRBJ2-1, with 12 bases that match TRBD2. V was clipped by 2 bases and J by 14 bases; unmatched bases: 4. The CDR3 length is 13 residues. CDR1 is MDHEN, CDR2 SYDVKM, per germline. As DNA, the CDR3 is TGTGCCAGCAGTTTAAGGACTAGCGGGACCGAGTTCTTC. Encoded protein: CASSLRTSGTEFF.

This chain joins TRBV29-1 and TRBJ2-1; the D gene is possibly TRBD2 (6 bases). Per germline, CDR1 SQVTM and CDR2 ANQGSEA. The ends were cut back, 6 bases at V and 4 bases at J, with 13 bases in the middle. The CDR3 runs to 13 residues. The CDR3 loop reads CSVVGLLYNEQFF. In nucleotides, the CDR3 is TGCAGCGTCGTGGGACTCCTTTACAATGAGCAGTTCTTC.

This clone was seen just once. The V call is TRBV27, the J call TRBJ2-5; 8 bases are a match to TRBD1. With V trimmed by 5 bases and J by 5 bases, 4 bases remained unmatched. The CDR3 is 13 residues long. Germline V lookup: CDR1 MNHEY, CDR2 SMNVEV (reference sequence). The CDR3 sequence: CASSGQGWETQYF. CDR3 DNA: TGTGCCAGCAGTGGACAGGGTTGGGAGACCCAGTACTTC.

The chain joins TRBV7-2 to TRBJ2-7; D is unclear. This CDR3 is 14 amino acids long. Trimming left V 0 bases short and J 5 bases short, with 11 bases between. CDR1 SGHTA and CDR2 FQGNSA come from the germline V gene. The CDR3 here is CASSLASTTDEQYF. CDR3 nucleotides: TGTGCCAGCAGCTTAGCTAGTACCACCGACGAGCAGTACTTC.

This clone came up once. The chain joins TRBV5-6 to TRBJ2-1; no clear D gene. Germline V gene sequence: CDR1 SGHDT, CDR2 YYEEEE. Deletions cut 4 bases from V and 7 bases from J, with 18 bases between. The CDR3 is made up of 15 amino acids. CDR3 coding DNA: TGTGCCAGCAGCAGAACTGGCGGCCCTCAGAATGAGCAGTTCTTC. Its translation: CASSRTGGPQNEQFF.

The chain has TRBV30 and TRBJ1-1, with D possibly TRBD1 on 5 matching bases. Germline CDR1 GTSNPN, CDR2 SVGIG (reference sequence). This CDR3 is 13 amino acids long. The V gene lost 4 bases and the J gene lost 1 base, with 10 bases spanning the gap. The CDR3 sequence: CAWTWGSNTEAFF. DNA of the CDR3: TGTGCCTGGACCTGGGGGTCGAACACTGAAGCTTTCTTT.

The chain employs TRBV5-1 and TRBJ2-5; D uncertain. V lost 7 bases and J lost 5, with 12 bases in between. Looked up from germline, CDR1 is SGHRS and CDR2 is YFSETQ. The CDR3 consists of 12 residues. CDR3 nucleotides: TGCGCCAGCTGGAGTGTTGTGGAGACCCAGTACTTC. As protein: CASWSVVETQYF.

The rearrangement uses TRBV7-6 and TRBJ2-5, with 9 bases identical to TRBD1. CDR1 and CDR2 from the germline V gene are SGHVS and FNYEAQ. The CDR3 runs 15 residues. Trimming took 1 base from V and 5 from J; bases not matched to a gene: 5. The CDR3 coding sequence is TGTGCCAGCAGCTTAGATGGGACAGGGTGGGAGACCCAGTACTTC. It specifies CASSLDGTGWETQYF.

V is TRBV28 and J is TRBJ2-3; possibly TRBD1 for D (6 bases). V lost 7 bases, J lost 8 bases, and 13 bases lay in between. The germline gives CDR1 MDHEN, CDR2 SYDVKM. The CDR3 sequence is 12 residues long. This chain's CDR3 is CASTTPGVTQYF. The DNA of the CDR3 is TGTGCCAGCACCACCCCAGGGGTTACGCAGTATTTT.

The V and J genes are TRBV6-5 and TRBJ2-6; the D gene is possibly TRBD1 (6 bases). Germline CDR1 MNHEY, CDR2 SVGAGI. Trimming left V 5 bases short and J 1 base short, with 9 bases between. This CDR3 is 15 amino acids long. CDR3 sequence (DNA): TGTGCCAGCAGTCGTACAGGGTCTGGGGCCAACGTCCTGACTTTC. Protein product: CASSRTGSGANVLTF.

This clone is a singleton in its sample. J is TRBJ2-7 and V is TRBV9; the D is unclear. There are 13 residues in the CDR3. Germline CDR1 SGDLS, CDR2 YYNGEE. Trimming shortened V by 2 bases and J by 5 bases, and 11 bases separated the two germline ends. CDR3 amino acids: CASSVEQLDEQYF. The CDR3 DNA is TGTGCCAGCAGCGTGGAACAGCTCGACGAGCAGTACTTC.

CDR3 residues: CASSPTFGWNTEAFF. The CDR3 bases are TGTGCCAGCAGCCCGACGTTCGGGTGGAACACTGAAGCTTTCTTT. J is TRBJ1-1 and V is TRBV27; D unclear. V lost 6 bases, J lost 1 base, and 15 bases lay in between. CDR1 and CDR2 from the germline V gene are MNHEY and SMNVEV (reference sequence). This CDR3 is 15 amino acids long.

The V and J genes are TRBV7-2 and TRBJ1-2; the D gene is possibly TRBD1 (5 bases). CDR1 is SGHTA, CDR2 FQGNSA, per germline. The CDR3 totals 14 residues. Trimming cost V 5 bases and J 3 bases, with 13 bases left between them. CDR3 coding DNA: TGTGCCAGCAGCACCACCCAGGGCCACTATGGCTACACCTTC. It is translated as CASSTTQGHYGYTF. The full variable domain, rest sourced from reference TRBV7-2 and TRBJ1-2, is GAGVSQSPSNKVTEKGKDVELRCDPISGHTALYWYRQSLGQGLEFLIYFQGNSAPDKSGLPSDRFSAERTGGSVSTLTIQRTQQEDSAVYLCASSTTQGHYGYTFGSGTRLTVV.

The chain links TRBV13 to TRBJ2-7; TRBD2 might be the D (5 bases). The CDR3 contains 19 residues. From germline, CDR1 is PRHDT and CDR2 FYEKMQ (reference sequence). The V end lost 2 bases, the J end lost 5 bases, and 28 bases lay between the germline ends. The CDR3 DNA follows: TGTGCCAGCAGCTTACTGGGCCGCAAAAAAGGAGGTAAGATCGACGAGCAGTACTTC. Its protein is CASSLLGRKKGGKIDEQYF.

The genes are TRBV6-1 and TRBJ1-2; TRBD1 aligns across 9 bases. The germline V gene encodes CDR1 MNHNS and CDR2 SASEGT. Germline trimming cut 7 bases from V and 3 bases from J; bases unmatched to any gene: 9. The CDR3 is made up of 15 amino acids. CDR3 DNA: TGTGCCAGCACCCGACAGGGGGGGAGCTACTATGGCTACACCTTC. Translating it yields CASTRQGGSYYGYTF.

The CDR3 loop reads CASSFQPLLARDQETQYF. The CDR3 coding sequence is TGTGCCAGCAGTTTTCAGCCCCTGCTAGCGAGGGACCAAGAGACCCAGTACTTC. This chain uses TRBV28 with TRBJ2-5, with D possibly being TRBD2 (6 bases). Trimming stripped 3 bases from V and 0 bases from J, with 20 bases between. CDR3 size: 18 residues. Germline CDR1 is MDHEN and CDR2 is SYDVKM.

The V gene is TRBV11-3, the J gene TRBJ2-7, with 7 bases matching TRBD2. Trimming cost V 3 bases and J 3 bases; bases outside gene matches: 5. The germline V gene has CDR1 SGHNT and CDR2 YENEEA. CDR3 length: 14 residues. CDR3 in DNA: TGTGCCAGCAGCTTTGGGGGAGGGAACTACGAGCAGTACTTC. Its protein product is CASSFGGGNYEQYF. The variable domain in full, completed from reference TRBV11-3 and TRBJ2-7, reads EAGVVQSPRYKIIEKKQPVAFWCNPISGHNTLYWYLQNLGQGPELLIRYENEEAVDDSQLPKDRFSAERLKGVDSTLKIQPAELGDSAVYLCASSFGGGNYEQYFGPGTRLTVT.

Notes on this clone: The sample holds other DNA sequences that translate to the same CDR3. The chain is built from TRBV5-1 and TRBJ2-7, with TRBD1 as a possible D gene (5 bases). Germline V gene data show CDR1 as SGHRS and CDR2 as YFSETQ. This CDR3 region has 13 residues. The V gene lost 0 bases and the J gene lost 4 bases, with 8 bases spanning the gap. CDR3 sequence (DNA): TGCGCCAGCAGCTTGGTCCAGGGTTACGAGCAGTACTTC. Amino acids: CASSLVQGYEQYF.

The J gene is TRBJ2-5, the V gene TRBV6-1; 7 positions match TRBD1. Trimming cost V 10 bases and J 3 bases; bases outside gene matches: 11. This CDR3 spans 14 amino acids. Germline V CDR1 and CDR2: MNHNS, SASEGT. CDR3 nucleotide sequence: TGTGCCACCCTCGGACAGGCGGAAGAAGAGACCCAGTACTTC. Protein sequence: CATLGQAEEETQYF.